The 30 T cell receptor beta chains given below trace back to one sample, sequenced in a study of blood T cells in healthy people across ages (dated by TCRdb to the mid-2010s). Library method: 5' RACE. Sequencing was carried out with an Illumina HiSeq 2500. A second roughly 6 to 11 cycle PCR used a sample-barcoded 5' primer and a J-beta primer mix. TCRdb handled the public reads itself, with Q25 trimming in fastp and clone calling in MiXCR, and kept productive beta chains. Rows are combined by CDR3 protein, so each entry shows the most common genes and DNA. This sample holds approximately 1.5 million distinct CDR3 sequences; approximately 43% were observed only once. About 4% of the sample comes from the top ten. Sequences were obtained from blood. Receptor source: a woman aged 18-35 years in good health.

CDR3 protein: CASQEGGTGELFF. In DNA, the CDR3 is TGTGCCAGCCAGGAAGGAGGGACCGGGGAGCTGTTTTTT. The chain uses TRBV2 and TRBJ2-2, with D perhaps matching TRBD2 (6 bases). Trimming removed 8 bases from V and 5 bases from J, with 12 bases in between. Germline CDR1 and CDR2: SNHLY and FYNNEI. CDR3 length: 13 amino acids.

A few counts support this clonotype. As DNA, the CDR3 is TGTGCCAGCAGCTTGTCCGGGGGCCCCTCCTATGGCTACACCTTC. It specifies CASSLSGGPSYGYTF. The V and J genes are TRBV5-5 and TRBJ1-2; the D gene is possibly TRBD1 (6 bases). This CDR3 region has 15 residues. V was pared by 1 base and J by 4 bases, with 14 bases between. Germline lookup yields CDR1 SGHKS and CDR2 YYEKEE (reference sequence).

Many counts were recorded for this clonotype. The rearrangement uses TRBV9 and TRBJ2-3; tentatively, D is TRBD1 (5 bases). V dropped 6 bases and J dropped 3 bases, with 17 bases sitting between them. The CDR3 loop spans 15 amino acids. CDR1 is SGDLS, CDR2 YYNGEE, per germline. The CDR3 bases are TGTGCCAGCACCGCCGGGCAGGGTTGGACAGATACGCAGTATTTT. Translation: CASTAGQGWTDTQYF.

This clonotype was seen only a few times. DNA for the CDR3: TGTGCCAGCAGCTATGGCCAACCATTACTGTTTTTT. Translating it yields CASSYGQPLLFF. The chain carries TRBV7-9 and TRBJ2-2; D is undetermined. The length of the CDR3 is 12 residues. The germline CDR1 and CDR2 sequences are SEHNR and FQNEAQ (reference sequence). The V gene lost 4 bases and the J gene lost 14 bases, with 14 bases spanning the gap.

The chain joins TRBV7-9 to TRBJ2-7, with a weak D call TRBD1 (7 bases). The CDR3 spans 14 residues. Germline-derived CDR1 and CDR2 are SEHNR and FQNEAQ (reference sequence). V was trimmed by 5 bases and J by 5 bases, leaving 16 bases between them. The CDR3: CASSPQGGINEQYF. DNA for the CDR3: TGTGCCAGCAGCCCCCAGGGGGGCATAAACGAGCAGTACTTC.

The J gene is TRBJ2-5, the V gene TRBV2; TRBD1 is a possible D gene (6 bases). V gave up 5 bases and J gave up 3 bases, with 25 bases separating them. The CDR3 is 18 residues long. Germline CDR1 reads SNHLY; CDR2 reads FYNNEI. In DNA form, the CDR3 reads TGTGCCAGCAGTAGATTTGGACAGACGACAACCTTAAAAGAGACCCAGTACTTC. This encodes CASSRFGQTTTLKETQYF.

The rearrangement links TRBV5-1 to TRBJ2-1; D may be TRBD2 (5 bases). The CDR3 contains 16 residues. The V gene lost 1 base and the J gene lost 0 bases, with 11 bases spanning the gap. Looked up from germline, CDR1 is SGHRS and CDR2 is YFSETQ. CDR3 sequence: CASSLRHGISYNEQFF. CDR3 DNA sequence: TGCGCCAGCAGCTTGCGGCACGGGATCTCCTACAATGAGCAGTTCTTC.

The V call is TRBV20-1, the J call TRBJ2-3, with 12 bases identical to TRBD2. CDR1 is DFQATT and CDR2 is SNEGSKA in the germline V gene (reference sequence). Losses at the gene ends were 6 bases for V and 6 bases for J; bases not matched to a gene: 4. This CDR3 contains 13 residues. The CDR3 region has the DNA TGCAGTGCAGGGACTAGCGGGTCGGATACGCAGTATTTT. Its protein product is CSAGTSGSDTQYF.

This clonotype was counted a few times. The chain employs TRBV6-1 and TRBJ2-7, with D unresolved. V lost 7 bases and J lost 2, with 9 bases in between. Germline-derived CDR1 and CDR2 are MNHNS and SASEGT. CDR3 size: 12 residues. The CDR3 protein is CASNVQPYEQYF. As DNA, the CDR3 is TGTGCCAGCAACGTCCAGCCCTACGAGCAGTACTTC.

About this clonotype: One junction end disagrees with the germline gene, perhaps due to a read error. This chain links TRBV20-1 with TRBJ1-2; D may be TRBD1 (5 bases). There are 16 residues in the CDR3. Germline values: CDR1 DFQATT, CDR2 SNEGSKA (reference sequence). DNA of the CDR3: TGCGGTGCTAGGAAAACCCGCAGGGACCAAAACTATGGCTACACCTTC. This sequence encodes CGARKTRRDQNYGYTF.

The chain is built from TRBV7-9 and TRBJ2-7; 10 nucleotides align to TRBD2. Germline CDR1 reads SEHNR; CDR2 reads FQNEAQ (reference sequence). The CDR3 consists of 18 residues. The V and J ends lost 0 bases and 3 bases, in that order; junction bases with no gene match: 11. CDR3 sequence: CASSLAKPRTSGFYEQYF. The CDR3 coding sequence is TGTGCCAGCAGCTTAGCCAAACCCCGGACTAGCGGTTTCTACGAGCAGTACTTC.

CDR3: CASSFMGQGRNTEAFF. In DNA form, the CDR3 reads TGTGCCAGCAGCTTCATGGGACAGGGAAGGAACACTGAAGCTTTCTTT. This chain joins TRBV27 and TRBJ1-1; the match to TRBD1 covers 9 bases. CDR1 MNHEY and CDR2 SMNVEV come from the germline V gene (reference sequence). The CDR3 has 16 amino acids. The ends lost 6 bases at V and 1 base at J; junction bases unmatched: 9.

To note about this clonotype: One end of the junction varies from germline; a read error may be responsible. This chain joins TRBV4-3 and TRBJ2-1, with a tentative D call TRBD1 (6 bases). Germline V gene lookup returns CDR1 LGHNA and CDR2 YSLEER. The CDR3 has 16 amino acids. CDR3 in amino acids: CASSQEDGGSYKEQFF. The DNA for the CDR3 is TGCGCCAGCAGCCAAGAGGATGGGGGCTCCTACAAGGAGCAGTTCTTC.

The chain links TRBV7-8 to TRBJ2-7, with TRBD2 as a possible D gene (5 bases). This CDR3 region has 15 residues. Germline CDR1 and CDR2: SGHVS and FQNEAQ. V lost 5 bases and J 4 bases, leaving 18 bases between the germline ends. The CDR3 coding sequence is TGTGCCAGCAGCGGACGGAGGACTTCAGAATACGAGCAGTACTTC. It specifies CASSGRRTSEYEQYF.

This clonotype was recorded a few times. This rearrangement joins TRBV4-2 to TRBJ1-2; D remains ambiguous. Trimming shortened V by 4 bases and J by 2 bases, and 8 bases separated the two germline ends. CDR3 size: 13 residues. Germline V gene data show CDR1 as LGHNA and CDR2 as YNFKEQ. DNA for the CDR3: TGTGCCAGCAGCCCTTTCCTCAACTATGGCTACACCTTC. Translating gives CASSPFLNYGYTF.

The chain is built from TRBV30 and TRBJ2-5; D may match TRBD1 or TRBD2 (5 bases each). This CDR3 has 16 amino acids. V lost 0 bases to trimming and J lost 11 bases, with 25 bases between them. Germline loops: CDR1 GTSNPN, CDR2 SVGIG (reference sequence). CDR3 sequence (DNA): TGTGCCTGGAGTGTACAAGACCGAGGTGTGGGGGATGAGCAGTACTTC. This encodes CAWSVQDRGVGDEQYF.

This clonotype was seen more than once but under ten times. This rearrangement joins TRBV5-6 to TRBJ2-1; a possible D gene is TRBD1 (5 bases). The CDR3 is 15 residues long. The V end lost 4 bases, the J end lost 2 bases, and 13 bases lay between the germline ends. CDR1 and CDR2 (germline): SGHDT, YYEEEE. The DNA of the CDR3 is TGTGCCAGCAGCAATTCAGGGCTCGCCTACAATGAGCAGTTCTTC. It yields the protein CASSNSGLAYNEQFF.

The chain links TRBV4-1 to TRBJ2-3; 10 bases are a match to TRBD2. The V gene's germline CDR1 is MGHRA and CDR2 YSYEKL. V lost 0 bases and J lost 4; bases outside the gene matches: 4. This CDR3 has 16 residues. CDR3 protein: CASSQDSLAGADTQYF. The CDR3 region has the DNA TGCGCCAGCAGCCAAGATTCGCTAGCGGGAGCAGATACGCAGTATTTT.

V and J are TRBV20-1 and TRBJ2-7; TRBD2 matches at 8 bases. This CDR3 is 14 amino acids long. The J segment lost 1 base and the V segment lost 5 bases, leaving 7 bases of the junction unmatched. CDR1 DFQATT and CDR2 SNEGSKA come from the germline V gene (reference sequence). CDR3 amino acids: CSASLRGGSYEQYF. For the CDR3, the DNA is TGCAGTGCTTCCTTACGCGGGGGGTCCTACGAGCAGTACTTC.

The chain recombines TRBV7-4 with TRBJ1-2; D not resolved. The length of the CDR3 is 14 residues. In germline, CDR1 is SGHVT, CDR2 SQSDAQ. The V end lost 4 bases, the J end lost 8 bases, and 17 bases lay between the germline ends. The CDR3 here is CASSSVVGKGGYTF. CDR3 nucleotide sequence: TGTGCCAGCAGCTCCGTGGTGGGGAAAGGGGGCTACACCTTC.

The chain carries TRBV29-1 and TRBJ1-4, with D hard to call. CDR3 size: 12 residues. CDR1 and CDR2 (germline): SQVTM, ANQGSEA. The V end lost 4 bases, the J end lost 7 bases, and 10 bases lay between the germline ends. The CDR3 coding sequence is TGCAGCGTTGGGAATAGTCTTGAAAAACTGTTTTTT. Protein product: CSVGNSLEKLFF.

V usage is TRBV7-2 and J usage is TRBJ1-4; 7 bases are a match to TRBD1. The V gene's germline CDR1 is SGHTA and CDR2 FQGNSA. This CDR3 has 14 amino acids. The V and J ends lost 5 bases and 7 bases, in that order; junction bases with no gene match: 7. The CDR3 reads CASSVDRSSEKLFF. CDR3 sequence (DNA): TGTGCCAGCAGCGTGGACAGGTCGAGTGAAAAACTGTTTTTT.

V and J are TRBV11-2 and TRBJ1-1, with D perhaps matching TRBD1 (6 bases). Trimming stripped 4 bases from V and 10 bases from J, with 16 bases between. The germline V gene encodes CDR1 SGHAT and CDR2 FQNNGV. The CDR3 length is 13 residues. CDR3 residues: CASSSQGGIGAFF. The CDR3 DNA sequence: TGTGCCAGCAGCTCTCAAGGGGGAATTGGAGCTTTCTTT.

J is TRBJ2-3 and V is TRBV20-1; D remains unclear. Trimming removed 5 bases from V and 6 bases from J, with 15 bases in between. The CDR3 runs to 13 residues. CDR1 DFQATT and CDR2 SNEGSKA come from the germline V gene (reference sequence). The DNA of the CDR3 is TGCAGTGCTGTGGTTATGGGCAGGGATACGCAGTATTTT. It translates to CSAVVMGRDTQYF.

V and J are TRBV20-1 and TRBJ2-3; 7 nucleotides match TRBD2. Losses at the gene ends were 5 bases for V and 4 bases for J; bases not matched to a gene: 9. The germline gives CDR1 DFQATT, CDR2 SNEGSKA (reference sequence). The CDR3 extends over 14 amino acids. The chain's CDR3 is CSAHKISGPDTQYF. The CDR3 DNA reads TGCAGTGCTCACAAAATTAGCGGGCCAGATACGCAGTATTTT.

The chain is built from TRBV12-3 or TRBV12-4 and TRBJ2-7, with D tentatively TRBD2 (6 bases). CDR3 length: 14 residues. Trimming pared 8 bases from V and 3 bases from J, leaving 17 bases between. CDR3: CASHPGGVIYEQYF. In DNA form, the CDR3 reads TGTGCCAGCCATCCCGGGGGAGTCATCTACGAGCAGTACTTC.

The chain joins TRBV13 to TRBJ2-3, with D perhaps TRBD1 (6 bases). Germline V lookup: CDR1 PRHDT, CDR2 FYEKMQ (reference sequence). Trimming shortened V by 5 bases and J by 2 bases, and 20 bases separated the two germline ends. This CDR3 region has 17 residues. The DNA for the CDR3 is TGTGCCAGCAGCCTCCGTTACGCAGGGGCTTCCACAGATACGCAGTATTTT. Its protein product is CASSLRYAGASTDTQYF.

This clonotype showed up just a few times. The J gene is TRBJ2-1, the V gene TRBV2, with D possibly being TRBD1 or TRBD2 (5 bases each). The CDR3 sequence is 14 residues long. The germline gives CDR1 SNHLY, CDR2 FYNNEI. Trimming removed 4 bases at V and 5 bases at J, with 12 bases between. The CDR3 sequence is CASSALGEHNEQFF. The CDR3 nucleotides read TGTGCCAGCAGTGCTCTGGGGGAGCACAATGAGCAGTTCTTC.

This clonotype occurred a few times. V gene TRBV9 combines with J gene TRBJ1-1, with a tentative D call TRBD1 (6 bases). V was trimmed by 4 bases and J by 5 bases, leaving 15 bases between them. The germline V gene encodes CDR1 SGDLS and CDR2 YYNGEE. The CDR3 is made up of 14 amino acids. The CDR3 is CASSPRGAETEAFF. In nucleotides, the CDR3 is TGTGCCAGCAGCCCCCGGGGGGCTGAGACTGAAGCTTTCTTT.

This clonotype was picked up many times. This chain joins TRBV4-2 and TRBJ2-1, with D hard to call. From germline, CDR1 is LGHNA and CDR2 YNFKEQ. Trimming left V 3 bases short and J 0 bases short, with 6 bases between. This CDR3 has 14 residues. The chain's CDR3 is CASSHASSYNEQFF. The CDR3 DNA follows: TGTGCCAGCAGCCACGCTAGCTCCTACAATGAGCAGTTCTTC.